This T cell receptor beta chain is drawn from a study of shared clonotypes between healthy human individuals (TCRdb year 2020). Regarding the research as a whole: The cohort comprised a couple of women and a few men aged 18 to 49 years. Different laboratories and diverse techniques were used to prepare libraries and sequence TCR repertoires, to increase sequencing depth and limit assay-specific biases. To estimate repertoire size and how much clonotypes are shared between individuals, the study performed deep sequencing of blood TCR repertoires from 4 to 6 healthy adults. Leukapheresis yielded between about 0.8 and 9.5 billion PBMCs per donor. For each donor, three plates each were used for CD4 naive and CD4 memory, two plates were used for CD8 naive, and one plate was used for CD8 memory. Study-wide findings and limitations: Clonotypes shared by all four sorted-subset donors showed higher generation probabilities than non-shared clonotypes. About 5% of naive CD4, 3.5% of naive CD8, roughly 2.4% of memory CD4, and around 0.4% of memory CD8 clonotypes were shared across a few donors. Incomplete sequencing was indicated by rarefaction of sorted-subset datasets, despite the large sequencing depth. Naive subsets generally had larger estimated clonotype richness than memory subsets. Based on pairwise subsampling, the degree of clonotype sharing among donors was expected to be affected by sequencing depth. The small number of donors limited the genetic and exposure-history diversity represented. Sampling was restricted to blood, and TCR repertoires in tissues likely differ from the TCR repertoires found in blood.

Healthy HIV-negative adults with no recently reported acute infections or vaccinations were included as donors. All donors were Caucasian adults living in Nashville, Tennessee, USA. CD4+ T cells were enriched through magnetic negative selection, after which naive cells were positively selected on CD45RA and the remaining negative fraction served as the memory subset. After blood collection by leukapheresis, PBMCs were isolated using Ficoll-Histopaque density gradient centrifugation and then cryopreserved in the vapor phase of liquid nitrogen. Analytical flow cytometry was used to check the purity and quantity of every magnetically sorted T cell population. From each sorted fraction, genomic DNA was isolated and quantified by UV absorbance on a Nanodrop 2000c. The junction shows trimming of 8 bases on V and 0 bases on J, and the gene matches do not reach 3 bases of it. The cysteine opens and the phenylalanine closes a CDR3 of 15 amino acids. CDR3 DNA is the only sequence kept; it has 45 bases, read in frame from the first base. The germline V gene yields MNHEY for CDR1 and SVGAGI for CDR2.

Comment on this clone: Its target antigen remains unknown. No base qualities exist here, and no much larger clone lies one base off it. Other DNA sequences in the sample encode the same CDR3.

Using the deep immunoSEQ assay, multiplex PCR amplified TCR CDR3 regions from genomic DNA. For each cell subset, the extracted genomic DNA was distributed evenly across all wells of several immunoSEQ 96-well plates, and each plate served as one replicate. For sorted subsets, approximately 0.2 ug of genomic DNA, equivalent to tens of thousands of T cell genomes, went into each replicate PCR. Purified libraries were measured with a Qubit 3.0 fluorometer, size-checked on a Bioanalyzer 2100, and measured again with the KAPA Library Quantification kit. Every immunoSEQ 96-well plate was sequenced on a separate single-read 150-cycle Illumina NextSeq 550 flow cell. The study's processing was this. The immunoSEQ output contained only junctional sequences without quality scores, so filtering could not match that applied to full-length reads. Sequences were annotated with PyIR, a Python wrapper for IgBLAST v1.9, and V/J genes and CDR3 were assigned using IMGT germline references. Reads with weak V/J assignments (E-value above 1e-6), missing CDR3, stop codons, out-of-frame junctions, or ambiguous translated residues were removed. V3J clonotypes were defined as sequences sharing the same inferred V gene, J gene, and CDR3 amino acid sequence. Percentage overlap between repertoires was calculated by dividing the number of shared unique clonotypes by the size of the smaller repertoire. RTK rarefaction, the Chao1 estimator, and Recon v2.1 estimates of unobserved clonotypes were used to assess repertoire richness. For all TCRbeta clonotypes obtained by the gDNA method from a few donors, generation probabilities were computed with OLGA. TCRdb mirrors the immuneACCESS table, restricted to in-frame sequences. Some clones are absent from its copies; in checked studies, under half trace to an unresolved V gene, and the reason for the others is unknown. V and J calls and clone size are given by that table; D and trimming were obtained from the DNA. This sample gives more than 2,000,000 clones in total; more than 90% of them show up just once. The ten largest clonotypes hold roughly 0.13% of the sample.

The chain was built from TRBV6-5 and TRBJ1-6, with 8 bases matching TRBD1. The sample comprised naive CD4+ T cells sorted from blood. In light of the paper, this sample's cell subset or site label describes: CD45RA+ positively selected. The TCR comes from a man younger than 35 in good health. The CDR3 in this case is CASRTGSSYNSPLHF. The DNA reads TGTGCCAGCCGGACAGGGAGCTCCTATAATTCACCCCTCCACTTT.